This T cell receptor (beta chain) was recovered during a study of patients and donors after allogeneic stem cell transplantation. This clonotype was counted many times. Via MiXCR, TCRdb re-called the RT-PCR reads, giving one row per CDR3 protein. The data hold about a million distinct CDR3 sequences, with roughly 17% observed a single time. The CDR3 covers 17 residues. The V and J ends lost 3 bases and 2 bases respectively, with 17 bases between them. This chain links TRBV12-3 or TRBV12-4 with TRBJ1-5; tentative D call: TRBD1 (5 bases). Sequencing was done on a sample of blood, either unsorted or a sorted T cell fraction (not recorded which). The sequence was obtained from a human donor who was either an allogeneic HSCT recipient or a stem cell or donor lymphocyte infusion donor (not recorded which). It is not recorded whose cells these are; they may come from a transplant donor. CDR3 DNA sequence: TGTGCCAGCAGTTTGGTGATAGGAGGGGTAGGCAATCAGCCCCAGCATTTT. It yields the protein CASSLVIGGVGNQPQHF.